A single sample gave rise to the 32 T cell receptor beta chains below, sequenced in a study of regulatory T cells in long-lasting Graves disease. HTBI primers from iRepertoire and Arm-PCR of CDR3 regions yielded the TCR beta libraries. Using its own MiXCR run on the multiplex PCR reads, TCRdb lists one record per CDR3 protein. The table has hundreds of thousands of distinct CDR3 sequences, less than 15% seen once. Time point meaning: newly diagnosed GD, antithyroid drugs for less than 3 months. There was RNA extracted from PBMCs, and the TCR library was made from it. These data were also filed under a second study, of T cells in Graves' hyperthyroidism and ophthalmopathy.

The starting material was peripheral blood mononuclear cells (PBMCs), obtained at new diagnosis, from a patient treated with antithyroid drugs. These receptors all stem from a man aged 30-40 years with Graves disease.

The chain combines TRBV18 with TRBJ2-3, with 11 nucleotides matching TRBD2. This CDR3 has 14 residues. The germline V gene has CDR1 KGHSH and CDR2 LQKENI. Trimming cost V 3 bases and J 7 bases; bases outside gene matches: 3. DNA of the CDR3: TGTGCCAGCTCACCTAGCGGGAGGGGATATACGCAGTATTTT. Its protein product is CASSPSGRGYTQYF.

This clonotype was seen a handful of times. This chain links TRBV5-1 with TRBJ2-1, with 11 bases lining up with TRBD2. The germline V gene has CDR1 SGHRS and CDR2 YFSETQ. Losses at the gene ends were 6 bases for V and 5 bases for J; bases not matched to a gene: 7. This CDR3 comprises 15 residues. In nucleotides, the CDR3 is TGCGCCAGCACCATCAGACTAGCGGGGCACAATGAGCAGTTCTTC. It encodes CASTIRLAGHNEQFF.

This clonotype was counted many times. The J gene is TRBJ2-4, the V gene TRBV20-1; D is unclear. The CDR3 contains 14 residues. Trimming stripped 3 bases from V and 1 base from J, with 10 bases between. CDR1 and CDR2 from the germline V gene are DFQATT and SNEGSKA (reference sequence). The CDR3 region has the DNA TGCAGTGCTAGTAAGCCGGCCGCCAAAAACATTCAGTACTTC. Protein product: CSASKPAAKNIQYF.

This clonotype was recorded many times. V gene TRBV10-3 combines with J gene TRBJ1-5, with 11 bases matching TRBD1. Trimming took 9 bases from V and 6 from J; bases not matched to a gene: 4. Looked up from germline, CDR1 is ENHRY and CDR2 is SYGVKD. The CDR3 covers 13 residues. DNA for the CDR3: TGTGCCATAGGACAGGGGGCGAGTCAGCCCCAGCATTTT. Translating it yields CAIGQGASQPQHF.

This clonotype has ten or more counts. This chain uses TRBV12-3 or TRBV12-4 with TRBJ1-6, with 7 bases aligning to TRBD1. The V gene end was trimmed by 3 bases and the J gene end by 8 bases; junction bases not matched to a gene: 7. This CDR3 comprises 15 residues. The CDR3 sequence is CASSFGRGKYSPLHF. DNA for the CDR3: TGTGCCAGCAGTTTCGGCAGGGGGAAGTATTCACCCCTCCACTTT.

This clonotype was seen many times. The chain uses TRBV14 and TRBJ2-7; D is unclear. The CDR3 is made up of 14 amino acids. The germline V gene encodes CDR1 SGHDN and CDR2 FVKESK. Trimming removed 3 bases from V and 0 bases from J, with 9 bases in between. This CDR3 reads CASSQWAVSYEQYF. The CDR3 coding sequence is TGTGCCAGCAGCCAGTGGGCGGTCTCCTACGAGCAGTACTTC. Drawing the rest from reference TRBV14 and TRBJ2-7, the complete variable domain is EAGVTQFPSHSVIEKGQTVTLRCDPISGHDNLYWYRRVMGKEIKFLLHFVKESKQDESGMPNNRFLAERTGGTYSTLKVQPAELEDSGVYFCASSQWAVSYEQYFGPGTRLTVT.

The chain recombines TRBV4-1 with TRBJ1-1, with a possible D match to TRBD1 (5 bases). Germline CDR1 MGHRA, CDR2 YSYEKL. The V gene lost 6 bases and the J gene lost 4 bases, with 12 bases spanning the gap. This CDR3 contains 13 residues. CDR3 DNA: TGCGCCAGCAGTCTCAGGGAGGCCACTGAAGCTTTCTTT. It yields the protein CASSLREATEAFF.

This clonotype has just a few counts. This chain links TRBV5-1 with TRBJ2-3, with D uncertain. The CDR3 loop spans 13 amino acids. Germline loops: CDR1 SGHRS, CDR2 YFSETQ. V was shortened by 0 bases and J by 5 bases, with 7 bases between the two germline ends. CDR3 DNA sequence: TGCGCCAGCAGCTTGGCCCAGGAAGATACGCAGTATTTT. Translated, it gives CASSLAQEDTQYF.

This clonotype was seen ten or more times. The V call is TRBV29-1, the J call TRBJ2-2; D unclear. CDR1 and CDR2 (germline): SQVTM, ANQGSEA. This CDR3 has 14 amino acids. V gave up 1 base and J gave up 8 bases, with 14 bases separating them. The CDR3 nucleotides are TGCAGCGTTGAAGTTGGGAACCAGGATGGGGAGCTGTTTTTT. It specifies CSVEVGNQDGELFF.

This clonotype was detected many times. J is TRBJ2-1 and V is TRBV2, with 11 bases aligning to TRBD2. The germline CDR1 and CDR2 sequences are SNHLY and FYNNEI. Trimming at V came to 4 bases and at J to 7 bases, leaving 9 bases not matched to a gene. This CDR3 is 16 amino acids long. CDR3 in amino acids: CASSVRGTSGVNEQFF. For the CDR3, the DNA is TGTGCCAGCAGTGTCCGAGGGACTAGCGGTGTAAATGAGCAGTTCTTC.

The chain employs TRBV7-2 and TRBJ2-7; D uncertain. This CDR3 spans 14 amino acids. From germline, CDR1 is SGHTA and CDR2 FQGNSA. The V end lost 5 bases, the J end lost 1 base, and 12 bases lay between the germline ends. In DNA, the CDR3 is TGTGCCAGCAGCCGCGATGGGCCGTCCTACGAGCAGTACTTC. Translated, it gives CASSRDGPSYEQYF. Filled out from reference TRBV7-2 and TRBJ2-7, the complete variable domain reads GAGVSQSPSNKVTEKGKDVELRCDPISGHTALYWYRQSLGQGLEFLIYFQGNSAPDKSGLPSDRFSAERTGGSVSTLTIQRTQQEDSAVYLCASSRDGPSYEQYFGPGTRLTVT.

The V call is TRBV28, the J call TRBJ2-7; the D gene is possibly TRBD2 (6 bases). Germline V gene lookup returns CDR1 MDHEN and CDR2 SYDVKM. V lost 6 bases and J 6 bases, leaving 18 bases between the germline ends. The CDR3 length is 14 residues. CDR3 sequence: CASSHRDSPGEQYF. Written as DNA, the CDR3 is TGTGCCAGCAGCCATAGGGACTCCCCAGGCGAGCAGTACTTC. Based on the CDR3 plus reference TRBV28 and TRBJ2-7, the full variable domain is DVKVTQSSRYLVKRTGEKVFLECVQDMDHENMFWYRQDPGLGLRLIYFSYDVKMKEKGDIPEGYSVSREKKERFSLILESASTNQTSMYLCASSHRDSPGEQYFGPGTRLTVT.

This chain joins TRBV10-3 and TRBJ1-1; D is possibly TRBD1 (5 bases). Germline V CDR1 and CDR2: ENHRY, SYGVKD. The CDR3 extends over 13 amino acids. The V gene lost 8 bases and the J gene lost 0 bases, with 10 bases spanning the gap. The CDR3 DNA is TGTGCCATCGGGGGGGGACTGAACACTGAAGCTTTCTTT. Translated: CAIGGGLNTEAFF.

As to this clonotype: The likely explanation is a read error, given a far larger clone one base away. The chain uses TRBV2 and TRBJ2-1; perhaps TRBD1 as D (6 bases). Near its end, the DNA agrees better with TRBJ2-3, so the J call may be wrong. The CDR3 loop spans 16 amino acids. Looked up from germline, CDR1 is SNHLY and CDR2 is FYNNEI. Written as DNA, the CDR3 is TGTGCCGGCAGTGAAGGTGGGACAACTACGGCAGATACGCAGTATTTT. It specifies CAGSEGGTTTADTQYF.

This clonotype was detected a few times. This chain links TRBV6-5 with TRBJ2-7; no clear D gene. This CDR3 contains 15 residues. Trimming cost V 0 bases and J 4 bases, with 13 bases left between them. Germline CDR1 MNHEY, CDR2 SVGAGI. The chain's CDR3 is CASSYSADVSYEQYF. The CDR3 nucleotides are TGTGCCAGCAGTTACTCGGCAGATGTTTCTTACGAGCAGTACTTC.

Many counts were recorded for this clonotype. The chain couples TRBV5-1 to TRBJ2-3; D is unclear. The germline V and J ends were trimmed by 2 bases and 1 base, with 8 bases remaining between them. This CDR3 is built from 14 residues. CDR1 is SGHRS and CDR2 is YFSETQ in the germline V gene. The CDR3, as DNA: TGCGCCAGCAGCTTCATTTGGGGCACAGATACGCAGTATTTT. As protein: CASSFIWGTDTQYF.

This clonotype has a count of ten or more. This rearrangement joins TRBV20-1 to TRBJ1-1; D not resolved. Trimming shortened V by 0 bases and J by 1 base, and 6 bases separated the two germline ends. The length of the CDR3 is 13 residues. Germline V gene data show CDR1 as DFQATT and CDR2 as SNEGSKA (reference sequence). The CDR3 reads CSARDMTNTEAFF. In DNA form, the CDR3 reads TGCAGTGCTAGAGACATGACGAACACTGAAGCTTTCTTT.

This clonotype was recorded a few times. The rearrangement links TRBV20-1 to TRBJ2-7, with TRBD1 identical over 8 bases. The CDR3 sequence is 12 residues long. The ends lost 3 bases at V and 5 bases at J; junction bases unmatched: 3. CDR1 and CDR2 from the germline V gene are DFQATT and SNEGSKA (reference sequence). CDR3 region: CSARTGVNEQYF. DNA for the CDR3: TGCAGTGCTAGGACAGGGGTTAACGAGCAGTACTTC.

Worth noting for this clonotype: Germline and junction disagree at one end, which may indicate a read error. The CDR3 nucleotides read TGCAGTGCACCTGACAGGGGGAGGTACGAGCGGTACTTC. This sequence encodes CSAPDRGRYERYF. This chain connects TRBV20-1 to TRBJ2-3, with TRBD1 matching 9 bases. The CDR3 spans 13 residues. Germline V gene sequence: CDR1 DFQATT, CDR2 SNEGSKA (reference sequence).

In its sample, this clonotype was seen many times. The chain carries TRBV7-9 and TRBJ2-7, with 9 bases matching TRBD1. The germline gives CDR1 SEHNR, CDR2 FQNEAQ (reference sequence). The CDR3 is 15 amino acids. V lost 3 bases to trimming and J lost 3 bases; unmatched junction nucleotides: 6. CDR3: CASSFSQDRGYEQYF. The CDR3 nucleotides are TGTGCCAGCAGCTTCTCCCAGGACAGGGGCTACGAGCAGTACTTC.

A note on this clonotype: This sequence is one base from a far larger clone and is likely a read error. The missing conserved phenylalanine or tryptophan at the end of this CDR3 makes a read error likely. The chain uses TRBV11-2 and TRBJ2-1, with D unresolved. The J call may be in error: the DNA end matches TRBJ2-5 better. The CDR3 sequence is 15 residues long. The germline CDR1 and CDR2 sequences are SGHAT and FQNNGV. In DNA form, the CDR3 reads TGTGCCAGCAGCTTACCCTTTACCGGCCTTGGAGCCCAGTACTCC. Its translation: CASSLPFTGLGAQYS.

Turning to this clonotype: A far larger clone is a single base away, which makes a read error likely. The V and J genes are TRBV25-1 and TRBJ2-6, with no clear D. Germline lookup yields CDR1 MGHDK and CDR2 SYGVNS. V dropped 4 bases and J dropped 0 bases, with 4 bases sitting between them. This CDR3 has 14 residues. CDR3: CASSVTSGANVLTF. The CDR3 DNA reads TGTGCCAGCAGTGTAACCTCTGGGGCCAACGTCCTGACTTTC.

This clonotype was picked up a small number of times. V is TRBV25-1 and J is TRBJ1-4; no definite D call. The CDR3 consists of 15 residues. Germline assignment: CDR1 MGHDK and CDR2 SYGVNS. V lost 5 bases, J lost 0 bases, and 10 bases lay in between. CDR3 DNA sequence: TGTGCCAGCAGTTCCGAGCTTGCAACTAATGAAAAACTGTTTTTT. Translation gives CASSSELATNEKLFF.

The chain carries TRBV3-1 and TRBJ2-7, with 11 bases that match TRBD2. Germline lookup yields CDR1 LGHDT and CDR2 YNNKEL (reference sequence). The trim removed 4 bases at V and 7 bases at J, leaving 15 bases unmatched. The CDR3 is 17 residues long. CDR3 in amino acids: CASSPPPSGTSGVEQYF. As DNA, the CDR3 is TGTGCCAGCAGCCCTCCCCCCTCAGGGACTAGCGGAGTGGAGCAGTACTTC.

This clonotype appeared many times. The DNA of the CDR3 is TGTGCCAGCAGAGGACAGCCTCACTACGAGCAGTACTTC. It yields the protein CASRGQPHYEQYF. The rearrangement uses TRBV5-4 and TRBJ2-7; possibly TRBD1 for D (6 bases). The CDR3 sequence is 13 residues long. Germline V gene data show CDR1 as SGHNT and CDR2 as YYREEE (reference sequence). V lost 5 bases and J 3 bases, leaving 12 bases between the germline ends.

This clonotype has a count of ten or more. V gene TRBV29-1 combines with J gene TRBJ2-7; the match to TRBD2 covers 7 bases. This CDR3 has 13 amino acids. Germline trimming cut 4 bases from V and 0 bases from J; bases unmatched to any gene: 3. Germline V gene lookup returns CDR1 SQVTM and CDR2 ANQGSEA. The CDR3 DNA reads TGCAGCGTTGTTCTAGCGGACTCCTACGAGCAGTACTTC. Translated, it gives CSVVLADSYEQYF.

This clonotype was seen only a few times. The CDR3 loop reads CASRLMAENIQYF. The CDR3 nucleotides are TGTGCCAGCAGATTGATGGCCGAAAACATTCAGTACTTC. The chain is built from TRBV27 and TRBJ2-4, with D unclear. V gave up 6 bases and J gave up 5 bases, with 11 bases separating them. Germline CDR1 is MNHEY and CDR2 is SMNVEV (reference sequence). The CDR3 covers 13 residues.

This clonotype was recorded once. This chain joins TRBV29-1 and TRBJ2-3, with D possibly matching TRBD2 (7 bases). Near its end, the DNA agrees better with TRBJ2-5, so the J call may be wrong. CDR3 length: 16 residues. Per the germline V gene, CDR1 is SQVTM and CDR2 is ANQGSEA. CDR3 amino acids: CSVGGFGGGAGATQYF. The CDR3 bases are TGCAGCGTGGGAGGGTTTGGGGGGGGGGCAGGAGCGACCCAGTACTTC.

The chain joins TRBV5-4 to TRBJ2-1; TRBD2 might be the D (5 bases). Trimming took 1 base from V and 8 from J, leaving 10 bases between them. Germline V lookup: CDR1 SGHNT, CDR2 YYREEE (reference sequence). This CDR3 has 13 residues. CDR3 amino acids: CASSLQRFDEQFF. CDR3 DNA sequence: TGTGCCAGCAGCTTGCAGCGGTTCGATGAGCAGTTCTTC.

The CDR3 reads CASSDLMAANPEQFF. CDR3 nucleotides: TGTGCCAGCAGTGACTTGATGGCGGCCAATCCTGAGCAGTTCTTC. V gene TRBV12-3 or TRBV12-4 combines with J gene TRBJ2-1; D gene uncertain. This CDR3 contains 15 residues. V was shortened by 5 bases and J by 9 bases, with 20 bases between the two germline ends.

This clonotype was counted between two and nine times. This chain uses TRBV12-3 or TRBV12-4 with TRBJ2-1; TRBD2 agrees at 9 bases. The CDR3 covers 16 residues. The ends lost 7 bases at V and 10 bases at J; junction bases unmatched: 17. The CDR3, as DNA: TGTGCCAGCACCCCGTTACCGGCGGGAGGGCCGGGGGAGCAGTTCTTC. It encodes CASTPLPAGGPGEQFF.

This clonotype was picked up many times. The rearrangement uses TRBV11-2 and TRBJ2-7; D not certain. The CDR3 spans 13 residues. Per germline, CDR1 SGHAT and CDR2 FQNNGV. The ends were cut back, 0 bases at V and 3 bases at J, with 6 bases in the middle. The CDR3 nucleotides are TGTGCCAGCAGCTTAGAAACGGGCTACGAGCAGTACTTC. Its translation: CASSLETGYEQYF.